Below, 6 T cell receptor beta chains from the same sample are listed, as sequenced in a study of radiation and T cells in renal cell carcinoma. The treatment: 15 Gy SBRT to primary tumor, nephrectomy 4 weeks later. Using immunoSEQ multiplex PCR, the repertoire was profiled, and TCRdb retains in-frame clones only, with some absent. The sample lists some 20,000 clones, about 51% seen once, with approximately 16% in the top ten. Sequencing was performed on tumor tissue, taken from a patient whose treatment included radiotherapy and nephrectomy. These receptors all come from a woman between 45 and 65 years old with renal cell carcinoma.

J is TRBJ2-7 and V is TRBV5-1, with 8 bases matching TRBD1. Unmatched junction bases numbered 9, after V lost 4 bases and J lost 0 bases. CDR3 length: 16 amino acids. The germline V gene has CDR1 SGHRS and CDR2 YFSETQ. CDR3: CASSRDRGENSYEQYF. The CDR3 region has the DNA TGCGCCAGCAGCAGAGACAGGGGAGAAAACTCCTACGAGCAGTACTTC. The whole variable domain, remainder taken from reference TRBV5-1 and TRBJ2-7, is KAGVTQTPRYLIKTRGQQVTLSCSPISGHRSVSWYQQTPGQGLQFLFEYFSETQRNKGNFPGRFSGRQFSNSRSEMNVSTLELGDSALYLCASSRDRGENSYEQYFGPGTRLTVT.

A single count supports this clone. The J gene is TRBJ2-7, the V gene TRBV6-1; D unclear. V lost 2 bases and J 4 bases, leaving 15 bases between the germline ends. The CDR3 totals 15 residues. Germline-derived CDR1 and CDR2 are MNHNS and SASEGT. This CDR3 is CASSERVTALYEQYF. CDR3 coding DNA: TGTGCCAGCAGTGAAAGGGTGACGGCCCTTTACGAGCAGTACTTC.

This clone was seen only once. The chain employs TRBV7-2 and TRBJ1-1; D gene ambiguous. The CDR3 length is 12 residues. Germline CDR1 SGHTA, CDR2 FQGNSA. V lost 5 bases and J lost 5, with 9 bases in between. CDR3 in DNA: TGTGCCAGCAGCCGTCGGGGTACTGAAGCTTTCTTT. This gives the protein CASSRRGTEAFF.

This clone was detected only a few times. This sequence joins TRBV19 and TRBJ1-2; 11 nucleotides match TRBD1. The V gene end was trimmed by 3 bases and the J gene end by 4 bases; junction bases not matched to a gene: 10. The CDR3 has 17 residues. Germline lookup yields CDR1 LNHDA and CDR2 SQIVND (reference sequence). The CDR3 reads CASSILSGQGAGYGYTF. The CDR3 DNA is TGTGCCAGTAGTATTCTTAGCGGACAGGGGGCCGGCTATGGCTACACCTTC.

The CDR3 spells CASSSGISNTEAFF. The CDR3 DNA follows: TGTGCCAGCAGCTCCGGGATTTCTAACACTGAAGCTTTCTTT. This chain links TRBV7-2 with TRBJ1-1; D unclear. CDR1 is SGHTA and CDR2 is FQGNSA in the germline V gene. The V end was cut by 4 bases, the J end by 2 bases, with 11 bases between. There are 14 residues in the CDR3.

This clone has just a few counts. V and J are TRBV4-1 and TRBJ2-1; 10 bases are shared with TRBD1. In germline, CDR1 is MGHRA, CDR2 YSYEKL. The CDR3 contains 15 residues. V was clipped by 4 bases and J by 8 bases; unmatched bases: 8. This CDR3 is CASSPRTGGRYEQFF. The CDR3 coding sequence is TGCGCCAGCAGCCCGCGGACAGGGGGAAGGTATGAGCAGTTCTTC.